Below, one T cell receptor beta chain is given with its context. Its matching antigen is unknown. These data belong to a study of a mutant IDH1 vaccine in newly diagnosed glioma. Study-wide background: Treated patients had a mean age of roughly 40 years and a 62.5% male, around 38% female split. Patients had received radiotherapy, temozolomide, or both previously, most receiving both. General study findings and limits: Seemingly, pseudoprogression had no relation to changes in the top peripheral T cell clonotypes.

Time point of the sample: baseline, week 1 (first vaccination visit). This sample's treatment: pre-vaccination baseline after standard-of-care therapy. Trimming removed 0 bases at V and 3 bases at J, with 12 bases between. The CDR3 covers 15 residues. The germline V gene encodes CDR1 SGHNT and CDR2 YYREEE (reference sequence). Assay used: immunoSEQ multiplex PCR; TCRdb lists only in-frame clones, some missing. The table includes 85,000 to 100,000 clones, approximately 90% detected once. The clonotype was recovered from a woman aged 50 to 60 with glioma. V gene TRBV5-4 combines with J gene TRBJ1-1, with D unclear. Source: PBMCs, taken from a glioma patient treated with radiotherapy, temozolomide or both. Written as DNA, the CDR3 is TGTGCCAGCAGCTTGGCCCCCTTTTTGGACACTGAAGCTTTCTTT. Its translation: CASSLAPFLDTEAFF.